What follows is one T cell receptor beta chain and its context. The count of this clone is one. Its recognized antigen is unknown. No base quality values were provided; no much bigger clone lies one nucleotide off. The data stem from a study of T cell responses to AZD1222 COVID-19 vaccine (dated by TCRdb to the early 2020s). As for the study more broadly: TCR sequencing was performed for more than 230 trial participants, of whom around 200 were given two doses of AZD1222 and around 25 were given two doses of MenACWY control vaccine. Trial participants were enrolled by age into 18-55, 56-69 and 70-plus year subgroups, with about 150, 28 and 57 TCR-sequenced participants respectively.

V drops 0 bases and J drops 3 bases, leaving 9 bases in between. The CDR3 contains 14 residues, cysteine and phenylalanine counted. Only the CDR3 region is kept as DNA, spanning 42 bases read in frame from base 1. CDR1 and CDR2 are read off the germline V gene as SGHRS and YFSETQ. The time point tag for this specimen amounts to: about 28 days (+/-7) after the second vaccine dose. Because spike-specific TCR depth and breadth did not differ between the two schedules, AZD1222 recipients who got a second dose at roughly 4 weeks were pooled with those who got a second dose at roughly 12 weeks. Samples from vaccinated people were obtained from the UK trials COV001 and COV002, which included a single-blind randomized controlled phase 2/3 trial of AZD1222 (ChAdOx1 nCoV-19) in healthy adults. Trial participant PBMC samples were collected at day 0 and day 28 after the second dose for TCRbeta chain sequencing.

The CDR3 regions of human TCRbeta chains were subjected to immunosequencing. Regarding the original processing steps: Repertoire TCRs were checked for matches against a reference library of SARS-CoV-2-specific TCRs that had been generated using the MIRA antigen-specificity platform. Breadth meant the fraction of unique TCRs that were SARS-CoV-2-associated, whereas depth meant the fraction of total T cells that were SARS-CoV-2-associated. Each spike-specific TCR was assigned to its reactive spike region and to a CD4 or CD8 class using the MIRA data. Log10-transformed breadth and depth values were compared by one-way ANOVA with Sidak's multiple comparisons tests. Held by TCRdb, this immuneACCESS table contains in-frame sequences only and omits some clones. Under half of the omission traces to an unresolved V gene where checked; the cause of the rest is unknown. For V, J and clone size, that table is used; D and trimming come from the DNA. This sample comprises over 120,000 clones, roughly 90% of them detected only once. Clones ranked in the top ten supply 1.5% to 2% of the sample.

Broader findings and caveats from the paper: In the small 56-69-year group, the increase in depth fell short of significance, most likely because of low power. The vaccine-associated CD4 TCRs covered the entire spike protein, and the dominant responses fell in regions 160-218 and 743-854. Nearly half of unique spike-specific TCRs reportedly recognized epitopes outside regions mutated in the B.1.351 and B.1.1.7 variants. Spike-specific TCR breadth and depth rose significantly after two AZD1222 doses compared with day 0 and with MenACWY recipients. No day 14 peak-response samples were available, so repertoires were characterized only after the peak T cell response. Most participants were white British and females outnumbered males, and the authors suggested that clonal diversity may have been underestimated. Conclusions about previously exposed vaccinees are limited, since just five to seven AZD1222 recipients were seropositive for SARS-CoV-2 at baseline.

The sequence links TRBV5-1 to TRBJ1-1; TRBD1 could be the D gene, as 5 bases match. The source is an adult who received the AZD1222 COVID-19 vaccine. The sequencing used peripheral blood, collected 28 days after the second AZD1222 dose. The DNA reads as follows: TGCGCCAGCAGCTTGGTCGGGGGGGACACTGAAGCTTTCTTT. It translates to CASSLVGGDTEAFF.